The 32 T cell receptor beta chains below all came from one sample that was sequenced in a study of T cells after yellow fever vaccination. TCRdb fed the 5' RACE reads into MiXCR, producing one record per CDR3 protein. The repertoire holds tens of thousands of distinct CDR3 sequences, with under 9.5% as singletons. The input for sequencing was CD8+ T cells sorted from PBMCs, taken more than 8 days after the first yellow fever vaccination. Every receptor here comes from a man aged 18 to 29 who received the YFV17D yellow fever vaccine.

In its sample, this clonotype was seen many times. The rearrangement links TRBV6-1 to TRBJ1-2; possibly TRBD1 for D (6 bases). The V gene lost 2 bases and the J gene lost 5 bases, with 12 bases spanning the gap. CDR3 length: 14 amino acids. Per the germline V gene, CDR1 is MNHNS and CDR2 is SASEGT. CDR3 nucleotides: TGTGCCAGCAGTGAATGGGGCACAGGGTATGGCTACACCTTC. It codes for CASSEWGTGYGYTF.

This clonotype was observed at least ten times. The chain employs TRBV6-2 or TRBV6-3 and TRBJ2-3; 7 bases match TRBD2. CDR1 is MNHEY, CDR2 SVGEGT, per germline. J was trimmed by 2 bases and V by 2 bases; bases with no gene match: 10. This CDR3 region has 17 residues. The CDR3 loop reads CASSYDTSAPLTDTQYF. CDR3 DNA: TGTGCCAGCAGTTACGATACTAGCGCGCCACTCACAGATACGCAGTATTTT.

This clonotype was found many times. The CDR3 DNA sequence: TGTGCCAGCAGCCGGGGGGGACTAACCAGAACAGAGACCCAGTACTTC. Translation: CASSRGGLTRTETQYF. J is TRBJ2-5 and V is TRBV7-2; 8 bases line up with TRBD2. V lost 5 bases and J lost 4; bases outside the gene matches: 12. Germline CDR1 reads SGHTA; CDR2 reads FQGNSA. CDR3 length: 16 residues.

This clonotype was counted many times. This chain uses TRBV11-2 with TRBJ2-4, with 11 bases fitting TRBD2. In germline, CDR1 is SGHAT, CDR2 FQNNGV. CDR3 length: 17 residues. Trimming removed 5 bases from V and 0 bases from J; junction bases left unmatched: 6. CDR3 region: CASSPGTSGIAKNIQYF. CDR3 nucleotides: TGTGCCAGCAGCCCGGGGACTAGCGGAATAGCCAAAAACATTCAGTACTTC.

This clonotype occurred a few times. Here the CDR3 DNA reads TGCGCCAGCAGCCAAGTCCAGACAGGGGCTCCTCCTTACTATGGCTACACCTTC. This encodes CASSQVQTGAPPYYGYTF. The chain carries TRBV4-1 and TRBJ1-2; the match to TRBD1 covers 8 bases. The CDR3 consists of 18 residues. The trim removed 1 base at V and 3 bases at J, leaving 13 bases unmatched. Germline V gives CDR1 MGHRA, CDR2 YSYEKL.

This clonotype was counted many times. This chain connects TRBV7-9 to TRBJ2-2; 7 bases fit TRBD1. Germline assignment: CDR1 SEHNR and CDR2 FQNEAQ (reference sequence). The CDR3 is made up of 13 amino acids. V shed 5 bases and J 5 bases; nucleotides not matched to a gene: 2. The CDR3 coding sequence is TGTGCCAGCAGCGCGACAGGGACCGGGGAGCTGTTTTTT. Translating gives CASSATGTGELFF.

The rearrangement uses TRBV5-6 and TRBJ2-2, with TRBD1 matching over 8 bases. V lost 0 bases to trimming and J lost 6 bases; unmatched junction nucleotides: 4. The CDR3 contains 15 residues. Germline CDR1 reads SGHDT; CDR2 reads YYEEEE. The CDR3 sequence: CASSLDRGSAGELFF. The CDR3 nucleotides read TGTGCCAGCAGCTTGGACAGGGGGTCCGCCGGGGAGCTGTTTTTT. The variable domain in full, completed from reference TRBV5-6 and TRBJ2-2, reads DAGVTQSPTHLIKTRGQQVTLRCSPKSGHDTVSWYQQALGQGPQFIFQYYEEEERQRGNFPDRFSGHQFPNYSSELNVNALLLGDSALYLCASSLDRGSAGELFFGEGSRLTVL.

CDR3 nucleotide sequence: TGTGCCAGCCGATCAGGGAACACTGAAGCTTTCTTT. As protein: CASRSGNTEAFF. The chain couples TRBV19 to TRBJ1-1; D gene unclear. CDR1 and CDR2 from the germline V gene are LNHDA and SQIVND (reference sequence). This CDR3 spans 12 amino acids. Trimming took off 9 bases at V and 1 base at J, with 9 bases between the two ends.

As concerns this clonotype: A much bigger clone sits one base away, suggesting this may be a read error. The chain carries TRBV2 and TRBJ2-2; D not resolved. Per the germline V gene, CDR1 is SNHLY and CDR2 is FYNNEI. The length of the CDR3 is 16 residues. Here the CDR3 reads CGSSEILESNTGELFF. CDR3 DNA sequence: TGTGGCAGCAGTGAAATCCTGGAGTCCAACACCGGGGAGCTGTTTTTT.

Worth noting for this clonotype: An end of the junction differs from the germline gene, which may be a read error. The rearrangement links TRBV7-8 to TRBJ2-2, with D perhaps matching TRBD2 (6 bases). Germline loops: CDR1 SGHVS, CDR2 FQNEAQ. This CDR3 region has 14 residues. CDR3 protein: CASSWKGNTGGLFF. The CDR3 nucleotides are TGTGCCAGCAGCTGGAAAGGGAACACCGGGGGGCTGTTTTTT.

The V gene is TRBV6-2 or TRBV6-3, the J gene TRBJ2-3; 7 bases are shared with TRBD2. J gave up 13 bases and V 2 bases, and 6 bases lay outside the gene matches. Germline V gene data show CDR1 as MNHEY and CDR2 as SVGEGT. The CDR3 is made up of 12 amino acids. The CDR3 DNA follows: TGTGCCAGCAGTTACGGTCTGGGGGGGAAGTATTTT. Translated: CASSYGLGGKYF.

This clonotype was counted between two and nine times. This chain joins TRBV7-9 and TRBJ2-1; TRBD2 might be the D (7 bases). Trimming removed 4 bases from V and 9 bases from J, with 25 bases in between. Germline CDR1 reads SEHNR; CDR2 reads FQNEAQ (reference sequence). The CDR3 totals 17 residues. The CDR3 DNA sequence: TGTGCCAGCAGCTCCCTGATAGGGGGGGTATACGATCCTGAGCAGTTCTTC. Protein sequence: CASSSLIGGVYDPEQFF.

DNA of the CDR3: TGTGCCGTCTTTGGGACAGGGCTTTATGGGGCCAACGTCCTGACTTTC. Its protein is CAVFGTGLYGANVLTF. This rearrangement joins TRBV2 to TRBJ2-6; 9 bases are shared with TRBD1. There are 16 residues in the CDR3. V trimming: 11 bases; J trimming: 3 bases; junction bases outside the gene matches: 11. The germline V gene encodes CDR1 SNHLY and CDR2 FYNNEI.

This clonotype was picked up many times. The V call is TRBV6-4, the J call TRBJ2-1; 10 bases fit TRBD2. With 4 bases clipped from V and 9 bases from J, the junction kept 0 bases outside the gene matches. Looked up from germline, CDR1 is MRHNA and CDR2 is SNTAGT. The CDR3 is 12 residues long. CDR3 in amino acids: CASSASGGEQFF. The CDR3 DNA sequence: TGTGCCAGCAGTGCTAGCGGGGGTGAGCAGTTCTTC.

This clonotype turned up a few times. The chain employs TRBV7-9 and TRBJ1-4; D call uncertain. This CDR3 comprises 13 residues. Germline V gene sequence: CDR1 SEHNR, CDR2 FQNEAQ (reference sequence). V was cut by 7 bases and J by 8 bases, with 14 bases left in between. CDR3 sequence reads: CASNRAGEEKLFF. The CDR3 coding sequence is TGTGCCAGCAACCGAGCCGGGGAGGAAAAACTGTTTTTT.

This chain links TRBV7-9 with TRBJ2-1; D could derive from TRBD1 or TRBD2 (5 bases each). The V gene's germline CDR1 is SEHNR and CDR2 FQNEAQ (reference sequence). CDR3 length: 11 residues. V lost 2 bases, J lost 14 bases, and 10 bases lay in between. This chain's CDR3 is CASSLPQGEFF. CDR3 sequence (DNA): TGTGCCAGCAGCTTACCGCAGGGAGAGTTCTTC.

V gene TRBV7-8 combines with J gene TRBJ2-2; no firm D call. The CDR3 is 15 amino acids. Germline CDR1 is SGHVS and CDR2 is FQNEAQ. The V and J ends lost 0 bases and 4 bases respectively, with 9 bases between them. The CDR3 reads CASSLARPGTGELFF. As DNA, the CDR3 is TGTGCCAGCAGCTTAGCGCGGCCGGGCACCGGGGAGCTGTTTTTT.

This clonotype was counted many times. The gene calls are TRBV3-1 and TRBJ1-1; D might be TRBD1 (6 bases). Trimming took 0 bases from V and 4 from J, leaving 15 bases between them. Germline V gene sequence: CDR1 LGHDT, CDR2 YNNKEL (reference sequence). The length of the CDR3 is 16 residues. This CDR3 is CASSQDREGGVTEAFF. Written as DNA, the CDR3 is TGTGCCAGCAGCCAAGATCGTGAAGGGGGAGTCACTGAAGCTTTCTTT.

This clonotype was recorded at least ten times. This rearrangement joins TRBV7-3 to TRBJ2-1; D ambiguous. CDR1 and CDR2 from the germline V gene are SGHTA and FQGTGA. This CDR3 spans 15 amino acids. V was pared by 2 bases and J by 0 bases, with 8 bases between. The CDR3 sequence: CASSLGPSSYNEQFF. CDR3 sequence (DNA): TGTGCCAGCAGCTTAGGTCCAAGCTCCTACAATGAGCAGTTCTTC.

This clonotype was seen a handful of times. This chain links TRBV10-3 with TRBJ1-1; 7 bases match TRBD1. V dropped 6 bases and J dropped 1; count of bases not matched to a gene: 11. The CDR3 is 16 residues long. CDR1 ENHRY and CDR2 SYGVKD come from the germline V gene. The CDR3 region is CAIRGDLGQSNTEAFF. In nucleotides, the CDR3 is TGTGCCATCAGGGGAGATTTGGGACAGTCGAACACTGAAGCTTTCTTT.

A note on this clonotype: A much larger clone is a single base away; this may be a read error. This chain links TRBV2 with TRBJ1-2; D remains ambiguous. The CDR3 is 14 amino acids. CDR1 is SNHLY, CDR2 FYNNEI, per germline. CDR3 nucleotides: TGTGCCAGCGGTGAAGCCCCAGCTAACTATGGCTACACCTTC. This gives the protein CASGEAPANYGYTF.

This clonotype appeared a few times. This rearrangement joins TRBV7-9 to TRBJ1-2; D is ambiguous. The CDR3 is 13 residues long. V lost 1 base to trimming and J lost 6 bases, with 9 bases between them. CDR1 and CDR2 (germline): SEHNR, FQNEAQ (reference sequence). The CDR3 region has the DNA TGTGCCAGCAGCTTAGTTCCATTAGATGGCTACACCTTC. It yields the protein CASSLVPLDGYTF.

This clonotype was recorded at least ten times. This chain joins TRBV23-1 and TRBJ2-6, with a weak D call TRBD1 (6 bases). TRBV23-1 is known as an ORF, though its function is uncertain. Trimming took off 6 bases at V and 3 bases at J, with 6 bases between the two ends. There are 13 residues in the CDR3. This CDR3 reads CASRQGGANVLTF. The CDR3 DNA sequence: TGCGCCAGCAGACAGGGTGGGGCCAACGTCCTGACTTTC.

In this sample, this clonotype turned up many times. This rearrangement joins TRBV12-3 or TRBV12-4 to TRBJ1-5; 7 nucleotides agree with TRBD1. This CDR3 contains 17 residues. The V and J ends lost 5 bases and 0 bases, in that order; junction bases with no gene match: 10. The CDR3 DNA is TGTGCCAGCAGTCTCGGCCGGACAGGCAATAGCAATCAGCCCCAGCATTTT. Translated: CASSLGRTGNSNQPQHF.

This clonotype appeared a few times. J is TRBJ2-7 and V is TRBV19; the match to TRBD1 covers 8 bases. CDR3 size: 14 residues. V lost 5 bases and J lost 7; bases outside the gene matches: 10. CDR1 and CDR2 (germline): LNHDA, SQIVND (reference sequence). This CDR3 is CASSPGQGMWEQYF. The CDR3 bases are TGTGCCAGTAGTCCCGGACAGGGCATGTGGGAGCAGTACTTC.

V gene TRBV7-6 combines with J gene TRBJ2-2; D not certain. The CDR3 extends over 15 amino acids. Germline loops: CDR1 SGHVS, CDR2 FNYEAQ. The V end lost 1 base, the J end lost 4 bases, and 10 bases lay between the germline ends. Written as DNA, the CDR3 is TGTGCCAGCAGCTTAGTGGACCCTTCCACCGGGGAGCTGTTTTTT. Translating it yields CASSLVDPSTGELFF. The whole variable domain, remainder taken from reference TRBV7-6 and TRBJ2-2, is GAGVSQSPRYKVTKRGQDVALRCDPISGHVSLYWYRQALGQGPEFLTYFNYEAQQDKSGLPNDRFSAERPEGSISTLTIQRTEQRDSAMYRCASSLVDPSTGELFFGEGSRLTVL.

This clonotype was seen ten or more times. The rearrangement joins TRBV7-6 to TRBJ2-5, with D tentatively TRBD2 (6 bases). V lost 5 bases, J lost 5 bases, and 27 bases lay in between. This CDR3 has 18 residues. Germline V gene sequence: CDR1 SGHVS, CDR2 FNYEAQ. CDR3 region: CASSRKRLGFKGRETQYF. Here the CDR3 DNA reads TGTGCCAGCAGCCGGAAACGACTAGGTTTTAAAGGGCGTGAGACCCAGTACTTC.

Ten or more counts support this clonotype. The CDR3 is CASSSYRGPFYEQYF. CDR3 sequence (DNA): TGTGCCAGCAGCTCGTACCGGGGTCCCTTCTACGAGCAGTACTTC. The V call is TRBV7-2, the J call TRBJ2-7; a weak D match, TRBD2 (5 bases). Trimming shortened V by 4 bases and J by 3 bases, and 16 bases separated the two germline ends. Germline V lookup: CDR1 SGHTA, CDR2 FQGNSA. CDR3 length equals 15 residues.

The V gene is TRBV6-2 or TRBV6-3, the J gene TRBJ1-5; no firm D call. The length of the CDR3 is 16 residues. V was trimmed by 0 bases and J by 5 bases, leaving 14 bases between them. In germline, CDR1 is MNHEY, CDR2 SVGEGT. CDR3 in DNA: TGTGCCAGCAGTTACTCGAGAGAGGCAAGCGATCAGCCCCAGCATTTT. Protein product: CASSYSREASDQPQHF.

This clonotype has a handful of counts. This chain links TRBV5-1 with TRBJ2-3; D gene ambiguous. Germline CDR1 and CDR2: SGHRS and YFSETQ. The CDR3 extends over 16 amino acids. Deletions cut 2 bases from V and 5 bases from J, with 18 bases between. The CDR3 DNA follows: TGCGCCAGCAGCTTCGGACCACCGGCGCCTAGAGATACGCAGTATTTT. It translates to CASSFGPPAPRDTQYF. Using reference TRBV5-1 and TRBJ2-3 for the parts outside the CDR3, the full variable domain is KAGVTQTPRYLIKTRGQQVTLSCSPISGHRSVSWYQQTPGQGLQFLFEYFSETQRNKGNFPGRFSGRQFSNSRSEMNVSTLELGDSALYLCASSFGPPAPRDTQYFGPGTRLTVL.

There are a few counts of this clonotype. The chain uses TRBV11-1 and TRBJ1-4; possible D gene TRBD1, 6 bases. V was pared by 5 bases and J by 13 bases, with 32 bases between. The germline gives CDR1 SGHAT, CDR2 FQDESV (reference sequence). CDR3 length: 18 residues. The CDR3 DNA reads TGTGCCAGCAGCCCTAACCTGACAGGTCCCGCTCGGAATGATCGACTGTTTTTT. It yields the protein CASSPNLTGPARNDRLFF.

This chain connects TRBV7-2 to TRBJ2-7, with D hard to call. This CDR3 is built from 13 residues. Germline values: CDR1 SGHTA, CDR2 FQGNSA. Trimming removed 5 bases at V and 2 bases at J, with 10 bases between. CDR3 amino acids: CASSPSGAYEQYF. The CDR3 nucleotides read TGTGCCAGCAGCCCGAGTGGCGCCTACGAGCAGTACTTC. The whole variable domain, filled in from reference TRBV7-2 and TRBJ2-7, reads GAGVSQSPSNKVTEKGKDVELRCDPISGHTALYWYRQSLGQGLEFLIYFQGNSAPDKSGLPSDRFSAERTGGSVSTLTIQRTQQEDSAVYLCASSPSGAYEQYFGPGTRLTVT.